Described below is a single T cell receptor (beta chain) sequence and its context. This clone was observed a single time. Its specific antigen is unknown. No much larger clone is present one base from it, and per-base qualities are unavailable. TCRbeta CDR3 regions were amplified from genomic DNA using the immunoSEQ Assay, a bias-controlled multiplex PCR. As for how the authors treated the data: Nucleated cell counts per sample were estimated from amplification of reference gene primers within the assay. Sequence reads were collapsed and filtered to measure the absolute abundance of every unique TCRbeta CDR3 rearrangement. For each sample, productive Simpson clonality was calculated as the square root of Simpson's diversity index over productive rearrangements. The clones in this table, taken by TCRdb from immuneACCESS, are in-frame only. Not every clone is retained; where verified, under half of the shortfall comes from an unresolved V gene, and the cause of the rest is unknown. The DNA gave D and trimming, while V, J and clone size come from that table. The sample yields roughly 41,000 clones; 70% to 90% were counted once. The top ten hold approximately 4.9% of the sample.

Each collaborating institution followed its own protocols to collect whole blood in K2EDTA tubes. For TCRbeta analysis, collaborators shipped samples in one of three forms: frozen whole blood, isolated PBMCs, or DNA extracted from either of those sample types. The record originates from a study of blood T cell repertoires in COVID-19 (dated by TCRdb to about 2020). For context, the study as a whole: Samples from collaborators originated in the United States, Italy and Spain and spanned both the acute and convalescent phases of COVID-19. The repertoires were released in a freely available public database meant as a resource for research on the immune response to SARS-CoV-2. Nearly every sample came with metadata listing a de-identified subject ID, COVID-19 status, age in years and sex. Where HLA class I and class II types were available, the types were taken from metadata supplied by the sample provider, not from assay-based typing. The prospective study material was composed of cDNA or gDNA derived from T cells, B-cell-depleted T cells, or PBMCs. The samples were drawn from two sources: the first 160 participants of the ongoing ImmuneRACE study, and 1,200 or so subjects contributed by 6 global collaborators. Deeply sampled blood TCRbeta repertoires from subjects exposed to, actively infected with, or recovered from COVID-19 were included in the dataset.

CDR1 and CDR2 (MNHEY, SMNVEV) derive from the germline V gene (reference sequence). V is trimmed back by 10 bases and J by 5 bases, and the junction contains 11 bases that no gene match accounts for. Including cysteine and phenylalanine, the CDR3 has 15 amino acids. Only the CDR3 DNA stays, 45 bases, in frame from base 1. What the research found in general, with its limitations: How much clinical and demographic metadata was included differed by source and by participant, and the metadata was provided uncurated.

The TCR comes from a human donor in a cohort sampled during active COVID-19. The sequence links TRBV27 to TRBJ1-4, with TRBD1 matching 9 junction bases. Sequences were obtained from peripheral blood. The CDR3 is CATSPTGGRNEKLFF. The nucleotide sequence reads TGTGCCACCTCCCCGACAGGGGGACGAAATGAAAAACTGTTTTTT.